This TCR beta chain came from a study of T cell changes during pregnancy in multiple sclerosis. Using immunoSEQ multiplex PCR, the repertoire was profiled, and TCRdb retains in-frame clones only, with some absent. There are more than 50,000 clones in the sample; roughly nine tenths occur only once, and roughly 2.5% lies in the top ten. V lost 3 bases to trimming and J lost 6 bases; unmatched junction nucleotides: 8. The CDR3 spans 15 residues. Germline loops: CDR1 KGHSH, CDR2 LQKENI. The specimen was peripheral blood, collected in the first trimester of pregnancy. The genes are TRBV18 and TRBJ1-5, with 7 bases fitting TRBD1. The sequence came from a female donor with multiple sclerosis, enrolled in a pregnancy study. CDR3 nucleotides: TGTGCCAGCTCACCTCAGGGGGTAGGGGTTCAGCCCCAGCATTTT. This codes for CASSPQGVGVQPQHF.